This is a list of T cell receptor beta chains from one sample in a study of cytomegalovirus exposure and HLA in healthy donors. Sequencing was performed with immunoSEQ multiplex PCR; in TCRdb, only in-frame clones are kept and a portion is missing. The sample includes 150,000 to 200,000 clones, approximately 80% of them seen just once. Sequenced input: PBMCs. The receptors come from a woman younger than 30 in good health and CMV-seropositive. CDR3s include the opening cysteine and the closing phenylalanine or tryptophan. The D gene is left open where the match is weak. Clone size is shown for a subset of rows, as once, few, many or a class of expanded clone.

j_call | v_call | clone_size | d_call | cdr3_nt | cdr3_aa
TRBJ1-1 | TRBV10-3 | . | . | TGTGCCATCAGTGGAGGGACAAGGAACACTGAAGCTTTCTTT | CAISGGTRNTEAFF
TRBJ2-3 | TRBV6-5 | . | . | TGTGCCAGCAGCCGTACTAGCACAGATACGCAGTATTTT | CASSRTSTDTQYF
TRBJ2-5 | TRBV7-6 | . | . | TGTGCCAGCAGCCAACAAGAGACCCAGTACTTC | CASSQQETQYF
TRBJ2-5 | TRBV6-6 | . | TRBD2 | TGTGCCAGCAGTTACTCGGGGGGGATAGAGACCCAGTACTTC | CASSYSGGIETQYF
TRBJ2-3 | TRBV12-5 | . | . | TGTGCTAGTGGCCCCTATAGCACAGATACGCAGTATTTT | CASGPYSTDTQYF
TRBJ1-1 | TRBV28 | . | . | TGTGCCAGCAGTTCCCCCGGGTTTAACACTGAAGCTTTCTTT | CASSSPGFNTEAFF
TRBJ2-2 | TRBV6-5 | . | TRBD1 | TGTGCCAGCAGCGCCGGGACAGTCGAATCCGGGGAGCTGTTTTTT | CASSAGTVESGELFF
TRBJ2-2 | TRBV6-1 | . | TRBD2 | TGTGCCAGCAGTGCTGCCGGGACTAGCGGGGACACCGGGGAGCTGTTTTTT | CASSAAGTSGDTGELFF
TRBJ2-1 | TRBV6-6 | few | TRBD2 | TGTGCCAGCAGTTTAAGCGGGGGGCGGAACAATGAGCAGTTCTTC | CASSLSGGRNNEQFF
TRBJ2-2 | TRBV27 | . | TRBD1 | TGTGCCAGCATCCAGGGGGCAGGCACCGGGGAGCTGTTTTTT | CASIQGAGTGELFF
TRBJ2-3 | TRBV18 | . | . | TGTGCCAGCTCACCGTGGCGGGGCACAGATACGCAGTATTTT | CASSPWRGTDTQYF
TRBJ2-3 | TRBV10-3 | . | TRBD1 | TGTGCCATCCGAGAGGGACAGGGGGGAGATACGCAGTATTTT | CAIREGQGGDTQYF
TRBJ1-1 | TRBV28 | . | . | TGTGCCAGCAGTTTTGGGGGGACTGAAGCTTTCTTT | CASSFGGTEAFF
TRBJ1-2 | TRBV19 | . | . | TGTGCCAGTAGTCGGACCGACAGAAACTATGGCTACACCTTC | CASSRTDRNYGYTF
TRBJ2-3 | TRBV6-5 | once | TRBD1 | TGTGCCAGCAGGTCGGACAGGGAAGCAGATACGCAGTATTTT | CASRSDREADTQYF
TRBJ2-7 | TRBV27 | once | . | TGTGCCAGCAGTTTATCGGGCAGCTCCTACGAGCAGTACTTC | CASSLSGSSYEQYF
TRBJ2-5 | TRBV20-1 | once | . | TGCAGTGGGACAGTCCAAGAGACCCAGTACTTC | CSGTVQETQYF
TRBJ1-1 | TRBV5-1 | . | TRBD1 | TGCGCCAGCAGCTTGGACAGGGGCGAAGCTTTCTTT | CASSLDRGEAFF
TRBJ1-2 | TRBV14 | . | TRBD1 | TGTGCCAGCAGCCGGACAGGGGAAGATGGCTACACCTTC | CASSRTGEDGYTF
TRBJ2-4 | TRBV4-3 | . | TRBD1 | TGCGCCAGCAGCCAAGATCTTGTAGGGACAGGAAGGAGGGTAGCCAAAAACATTCAGTACTTC | CASSQDLVGTGRRVAKNIQYF
TRBJ2-1 | TRBV30 | . | TRBD1 | TGTGCCTGGAGTGTACGGTATGGGACAGCAAGCTCCTACAATGAGCAGTTCTTC | CAWSVRYGTASSYNEQFF
TRBJ2-5 | TRBV4-1 | . | . | TGCGCCAGCAGCCAAGACCCTGCCTATAACGGGTGGGAGACCCAGTACTTC | CASSQDPAYNGWETQYF
TRBJ1-1 | TRBV19 | . | TRBD1 | TGTGCCAGTAGTTCTACAGGGGCGGGTACTGAAGCTTTCTTT | CASSSTGAGTEAFF
TRBJ2-1 | TRBV4-1 | . | . | TGCGCCAGCAGCCAAGGTCTCCGAGGGCTTGGGAATGAGCAGTTCTTC | CASSQGLRGLGNEQFF
TRBJ2-3 | TRBV5-1 | once | . | TGCGCCAGCAGCTTGATGGGCAGCTACACAGATACGCAGTATTTT | CASSLMGSYTDTQYF
TRBJ1-1 | TRBV7-6 | few | . | TGTGCCAGCAGCTTAGTCGAGGGCGCCGATTCTTTCTTT | CASSLVEGADSFF
TRBJ2-2 | TRBV4-2 | once | . | TGTGCCAGCAGCCATAAATTAGCGACCGGGGAGCTGTTTTTT | CASSHKLATGELFF
TRBJ1-2 | TRBV7-9 | . | TRBD1 | TGTGCCAGCACCACGAACAGGGGCTATGGCTACACCTTC | CASTTNRGYGYTF
TRBJ1-1 | TRBV14 | . | TRBD1 | TGTGCCAGCAGCCACCGGCGGACAGGGGTTACTGAAGCTTTCTTT | CASSHRRTGVTEAFF
TRBJ1-5 | TRBV19 | . | . | TGTGCCAGTAAACAATCTGCCCCGATAAATCAGCCCCAGCATTTT | CASKQSAPINQPQHF
TRBJ1-2 | TRBV19 | . | TRBD1 | TGTGCCAGTAGTATAGATTGGGACAGGTTTAGGGGCTACACCTTC | CASSIDWDRFRGYTF
TRBJ2-6 | TRBV5-4 | . | TRBD1 | TGTGCCAGCAGCGCAGACAGGGCTGGGGCCAACGTCCTGACTTTC | CASSADRAGANVLTF
TRBJ2-1 | TRBV7-2 | . | TRBD2 | TGTGCCAGCAGCTTATCCCGACTAGCGGGGGCCTACAATGAGCAGTTCTTC | CASSLSRLAGAYNEQFF
TRBJ2-5 | TRBV7-8 | . | TRBD1 | TGTGCCAGCAGCTTGTTGACAGGGAAGGAGACCCAGTACTTC | CASSLLTGKETQYF
TRBJ2-3 | TRBV13 | . | . | TGTGCCAGCAGCTTCTCTAGAGCCCCACCAGATACGCAGTATTTT | CASSFSRAPPDTQYF
TRBJ2-1 | TRBV9 | . | . | TGTGCCAGCAGCGTAAAGGGGTGGCCTTACAATGAGCAGTTCTTC | CASSVKGWPYNEQFF
TRBJ2-1 | TRBV19 | few | . | TGTGCCAGTAGTATAGCACCGGGCTCCTACAATGAGCAGTTCTTC | CASSIAPGSYNEQFF
TRBJ1-5 | TRBV6-1 | . | . | TGTGCCTCTAAGCTGACCGAGGCCGGGCCCCAGCATTTT | CASKLTEAGPQHF
TRBJ2-3 | TRBV9 | . | TRBD2 | TGTGCCAGCAGCGTAGATGGACTAGCGGGGACTTACACAGATACGCAGTATTTT | CASSVDGLAGTYTDTQYF
TRBJ2-4 | TRBV27 | few | TRBD1 | TGTGCCAGCAGAGGACAGGGGTTCATTCAGTACTTC | CASRGQGFIQYF
TRBJ1-2 | TRBV7-9 | . | . | TGTGCCAGCAGCTCCCCGGGGGGAGGCTACACCTTC | CASSSPGGGYTF
TRBJ2-3 | TRBV7-9 | once | TRBD2 | TGTGCCAGCAGCTATAGCGGGGGGGCAGATACGCAGTATTTT | CASSYSGGADTQYF
TRBJ1-2 | TRBV28 | . | . | TGTGCCAGCAGTCCCTTGACTCCCGGTAACTATGGCTACACCTTC | CASSPLTPGNYGYTF
TRBJ1-1 | TRBV5-1 | . | . | TGCGCCAGCAGCTTGAGGGGGAACACTGAAGCTTTCTTT | CASSLRGNTEAFF
TRBJ1-1 | TRBV7-8 | . | . | TGTGCCAGCAGCCGTTTCGGCGGGGACACTGAAGCTTTCTTT | CASSRFGGDTEAFF
TRBJ2-7 | TRBV1 | . | . | TGCACCAGCAGCCCTAATCAGGGATACGAGCAGTACTTC | CTSSPNQGYEQYF
TRBJ1-1 | TRBV7-9 | . | TRBD1 | TGTGCCAGCAGCTTCGCCCGACAGGGGAAGAACACTGAAGCTTTCTTT | CASSFARQGKNTEAFF
TRBJ2-3 | TRBV7-3 | once | TRBD2 | TGTGCCAGCAGCTTAGAGCGGGGACGTTGGTCGGATACGCAGTATTTT | CASSLERGRWSDTQYF
TRBJ2-3 | TRBV9 | few | TRBD2 | TGTGCCAGCAGCCTAGGGACTACCCAAACAGATACGCAGTATTTT | CASSLGTTQTDTQYF
TRBJ1-2 | TRBV4-2 | . | . | TGTGCCAGCAGCCAAGATCGGGCGGTTTTACGGGGGGCTGTCTATGGCTACACCTTC | CASSQDRAVLRGAVYGYTF
TRBJ1-1 | TRBV2 | . | TRBD1 | TGTGCCAGCAGTCTCCTACAGGGGGCTGGTGAAGCTTTCTTT | CASSLLQGAGEAFF
TRBJ1-2 | TRBV9 | . | . | TGTGCCAGCAGTGATATCGCGGCAGGGCATGGCTACACCTTC | CASSDIAAGHGYTF
TRBJ1-3 | TRBV28 | once | . | TGTGCCAGCAGGGGACAATTGGGCGGAAACACCATATATTTT | CASRGQLGGNTIYF
TRBJ2-7 | TRBV29-1 | few | TRBD1 | TGCAGCGCCCGGGACAGTCCCCGCGAGCAGTACTTC | CSARDSPREQYF
TRBJ2-3 | TRBV9 | few | . | TGTGCCAGCAGCGTAGGGATAGCGGCGAGCACAGATACGCAGTATTTT | CASSVGIAASTDTQYF
TRBJ2-7 | TRBV9 | . | . | TGTGCCAGCAGCGTAGGAGCCGACTACGAGCAGTACTTC | CASSVGADYEQYF
TRBJ2-3 | TRBV15 | . | . | TGTGCCACCAGCAGTTTTCGGGGGTCAGATACGCAGTATTTT | CATSSFRGSDTQYF
TRBJ1-2 | TRBV30 | . | . | TGTGCCTGGAAAGGCACGGCAGCGGGTGGCTACACCTTC | CAWKGTAAGGYTF
TRBJ1-2 | TRBV4-1 | . | . | TGCGCCAGCAGCCCCATGAGTGGTTGGGGCTACACCTTC | CASSPMSGWGYTF